What follows are 28 T cell receptor beta chains derived from one specimen sequenced in a study of T cells expressing NK-cell markers. TCRdb re-called the 5' RACE reads; every CDR3 protein appears as one record, without DNA. The sample totals 250,000 to 300,000 distinct CDR3 sequences. The sequencing input was blood T cells: a sorted CD56 or NKG2C T cell subset, CD4+ or CD8+ T cells, or bulk PBMC T cells (not recorded which). The receptors were sampled from a woman between 18 and 70 years old in good health.

The rearrangement joins TRBV4-2 to TRBJ2-4; without DNA, the TCRdb call of TRBD1 cannot be checked. CDR3 size: 16 residues. Per the germline V gene, CDR1 is LGHNA and CDR2 is YNFKEQ. The CDR3 protein is CASSRHSGSEGDIQYF.

This chain joins TRBV29-1 and TRBJ2-1; TCRdb lists TRBD2, though no DNA is available to test this call. The CDR3 runs 13 residues. Per the germline V gene, CDR1 is SQVTM and CDR2 is ANQGSEA. The chain's CDR3 is CSLGVGPIHEQFF.

This chain connects TRBV7-2 to TRBJ2-2; the TCRdb D gene call, TRBD2, has no DNA to confirm it. The CDR3 covers 17 residues. The germline V gene encodes CDR1 SGHTA and CDR2 FQGNSA. CDR3: CASSFTRASSGAGELFF. The entire variable domain, with the rest obtained from reference TRBV7-2 and TRBJ2-2, is as follows: GAGVSQSPSNKVTEKGKDVELRCDPISGHTALYWYRQSLGQGLEFLIYFQGNSAPDKSGLPSDRFSAERTGGSVSTLTIQRTQQEDSAVYLCASSFTRASSGAGELFFGEGSRLTVL.

This chain connects TRBV7-9 to TRBJ2-2; TCRdb gives TRBD1 as the D gene, but with no DNA this cannot be confirmed. The CDR3 loop spans 14 amino acids. Germline CDR1 SEHNR, CDR2 FQNEAQ (reference sequence). This CDR3 reads CASSFWDTTGELFF.

The gene calls are TRBV9 and TRBJ2-3; TCRdb selects TRBD1, and the lack of DNA leaves this call unchecked. CDR1 and CDR2 (germline): SGDLS, YYNGEE. The CDR3 consists of 16 residues. The chain's CDR3 is CASSVVGQGGADTQYF.

The chain couples TRBV6-1 to TRBJ1-1; TCRdb returns TRBD1, unconfirmable since there is no DNA. Germline loops: CDR1 MNHNS, CDR2 SASEGT. The CDR3 is 15 amino acids. The CDR3 loop is CASSPASGVFGRAFF.

J is TRBJ1-1 and V is TRBV10-3; as DNA is missing, the TRBD1 call by TCRdb cannot be tested. The germline CDR1 and CDR2 sequences are ENHRY and SYGVKD. The CDR3 has 13 residues. The CDR3 reads CAIKGDRNTEAFF.

The rearrangement joins TRBV4-3 to TRBJ1-1; TCRdb selects TRBD1, and the lack of DNA leaves this call unchecked. The CDR3 is 14 residues long. CDR1 LGHNA and CDR2 YSLEER come from the germline V gene. CDR3 protein: CASSQGQTYTEAFF.

The chain has TRBV5-1 and TRBJ1-1; the D call of TRBD1 rests on TCRdb alone, since no DNA is present to check it. The CDR3 is made up of 14 amino acids. CDR1 and CDR2 (germline): SGHRS, YFSETQ. CDR3 in amino acids: CASSPSTGWDEAFF.

V gene TRBV4-3 combines with J gene TRBJ2-1; TCRdb gives TRBD2 as the D gene, but with no DNA this cannot be confirmed. This CDR3 has 18 residues. Germline CDR1 LGHNA, CDR2 YSLEER. The CDR3 is CASSQVASGISSYNEQFF.

This chain uses TRBV5-8 with TRBJ2-3; TCRdb indicates TRBD2, and absent DNA this call remains unverified. CDR1 and CDR2 (germline): SGHTS, YDEGEE. The CDR3 consists of 15 residues. CDR3 residues: CASSLVRGGTDTQYF.

J is TRBJ2-1 and V is TRBV19; TCRdb designates TRBD2, a call that cannot be tested without DNA. CDR1 LNHDA and CDR2 SQIVND come from the germline V gene (reference sequence). CDR3 length equals 16 residues. The CDR3: CASSIVLAGGNNEQFF.

This sequence joins TRBV20-1 and TRBJ2-1; TCRdb reports TRBD2, a call that lacks DNA to check it against. CDR1 DFQATT and CDR2 SNEGSKA come from the germline V gene (reference sequence). The CDR3 is made up of 15 amino acids. CDR3: CSARPGTRNYNEQFF.

The genes are TRBV7-2 and TRBJ2-2. CDR3 size: 15 residues. Germline lookup yields CDR1 SGHTA and CDR2 FQGNSA. This CDR3 is CASSEVLGFAGELFF.

The gene calls are TRBV5-1 and TRBJ1-6; TCRdb proposes TRBD1, but this gene call is untestable without DNA. Germline lookup yields CDR1 SGHRS and CDR2 YFSETQ. This CDR3 region has 15 residues. The CDR3 here is CASSKSQGANSPLHF. Full variable domain (remainder filled in from reference TRBV5-1 and TRBJ1-6): KAGVTQTPRYLIKTRGQQVTLSCSPISGHRSVSWYQQTPGQGLQFLFEYFSETQRNKGNFPGRFSGRQFSNSRSEMNVSTLELGDSALYLCASSKSQGANSPLHFGNGTRLTVT.

This chain connects TRBV11-2 to TRBJ2-1; TCRdb gives TRBD1 as the D gene, but with no DNA this cannot be confirmed. The germline CDR1 and CDR2 sequences are SGHAT and FQNNGV. This CDR3 comprises 18 residues. CDR3 protein: CASSLALGPGGIYNEQFF.

The genes are TRBV7-8 and TRBJ1-3. From germline, CDR1 is SGHVS and CDR2 FQNEAQ. CDR3 length: 15 amino acids. The CDR3 sequence: CASSLVSGSGNTIYF.

This chain links TRBV5-5 with TRBJ2-5. This CDR3 region has 14 residues. Germline CDR1 is SGHKS and CDR2 is YYEKEE (reference sequence). The CDR3 sequence is CASSLTQDQETQYF.

V is TRBV16 and J is TRBJ2-3. CDR3 length: 14 amino acids. Germline assignment: CDR1 KGHSY and CDR2 FQNENV. This CDR3 is CASTADAGTDTQYF.

The chain joins TRBV20-1 to TRBJ2-2; TCRdb gives TRBD2 as the D gene, but with no DNA this cannot be confirmed. The CDR3 sequence is 16 residues long. CDR1 DFQATT and CDR2 SNEGSKA come from the germline V gene (reference sequence). The CDR3 sequence is CSARDGAGHGAGELFF.

The V gene is TRBV20-1, the J gene TRBJ1-5. The germline V gene encodes CDR1 DFQATT and CDR2 SNEGSKA (reference sequence). The CDR3 contains 13 residues. The CDR3 loop reads CSADGRENQPQHF.

The chain employs TRBV25-1 and TRBJ1-2; TCRdb's D gene call, TRBD1, goes unchecked for lack of DNA. Germline CDR1 MGHDK, CDR2 SYGVNS. This CDR3 is built from 13 residues. CDR3: CASTVTGSYGYTF.

The chain has TRBV30 and TRBJ2-1. From germline, CDR1 is GTSNPN and CDR2 SVGIG (reference sequence). The CDR3 loop spans 12 amino acids. The CDR3 protein is CAWSVTSGEQFF.

The chain recombines TRBV5-5 with TRBJ2-5. Germline V gives CDR1 SGHKS, CDR2 YYEKEE (reference sequence). This CDR3 contains 12 residues. CDR3 loop: CASSLVKETQYF.

The chain employs TRBV28 and TRBJ2-7; TCRdb outputs TRBD2, but without DNA this stays unchecked. The germline V gene encodes CDR1 MDHEN and CDR2 SYDVKM. CDR3 length equals 16 residues. This CDR3 is CASSISGSDWSYEQYF.

The CDR3 protein is CASQNGETQYF. V is TRBV6-2 or TRBV6-3 and J is TRBJ2-5. Per the germline V gene, CDR1 is MNHEY and CDR2 is SVGEGT. The CDR3 contains 11 residues.

The chain couples TRBV5-6 to TRBJ2-2. Per germline, CDR1 SGHDT and CDR2 YYEEEE. The length of the CDR3 is 16 residues. CDR3 residues: CASTLGWNLNTGELFF.

J is TRBJ2-1 and V is TRBV12-3 or TRBV12-4; there is no DNA to check the TCRdb D call of TRBD2. The CDR3 is made up of 12 amino acids. The CDR3: CASRLTSAKQFF.